This is a list of T cell receptor beta chains from one sample in a study of early T cells in non-severe SARS-CoV-2 infection. One entry per CDR3 protein, called by TCRdb with MiXCR from the 5' RACE reads. The table has around 80,000 distinct CDR3 sequences, approximately 13% seen once. Material: whole blood. The receptors stem from an adult who was a healthcare worker with PCR-confirmed SARS-CoV-2 infection or an uninfected control (not recorded which). The CDR3 runs from the conserved cysteine through the conserved F or W. D genes are given only for firm matches. A row's size may be missing; if present it is once, few, many or a size class.

size	V	J	D	DNA	CDR3
NA	TRBV27	TRBJ1-1	NA	TGTGCCAGCAGTCCCCTCGGGACCGAAAACACTGAAGCTTTCTTT	CASSPLGTENTEAFF
few	TRBV18	TRBJ2-3	TRBD1	TGTGCCAGCTCAACCCTGGACAGGGGGCGTGCAGATACGCAGTATTTT	CASSTLDRGRADTQYF
NA	TRBV7-9	TRBJ2-7	TRBD1	TGTGCCAGCAGCTTAGCGGGACAGATTTACGAGCAGTACTTC	CASSLAGQIYEQYF
many	TRBV6-6	TRBJ2-1	TRBD2	TGTGCCAGCAGCCACCTAGCGGGAGGTGGTGAGCAGTTCTTC	CASSHLAGGGEQFF
NA	TRBV6-1	TRBJ2-3	NA	TGTGCCAGCGAGAGGGGGGGAAGCACAGATACGCAGTATTTT	CASERGGSTDTQYF
NA	TRBV29-1	TRBJ1-4	NA	TGCAGCGCCACTATCCCGGGAGGAGAAAAACTGTTTTTT	CSATIPGGEKLFF
many	TRBV5-1	TRBJ1-5	TRBD1	TGCGCCAGCAGCGAGCAGGGGGTTGGCAATCAGCCCCAGCATTTT	CASSEQGVGNQPQHF
few	TRBV6-6	TRBJ1-2	TRBD1	TGTGCCAGCAGTCCTTCACAGGGGCCTAACTATGGCTACACCTTC	CASSPSQGPNYGYTF
few	TRBV12-3/TRBV12-4	TRBJ1-4	NA	TGTGCCAGCATGGATAATGAAAAACTGTTTTTT	CASMDNEKLFF
NA	TRBV14	TRBJ2-7	NA	TGTGCCAGCAGCCTTCGACAGGTTTCCCCCAAGCAGTACTTC	CASSLRQVSPKQYF
NA	TRBV24-1	TRBJ2-2	NA	TGTGCCACCAGTGATCCCTCTGACAGAAACACCGGGGAGCTGTTTTTT	CATSDPSDRNTGELFF
many	TRBV7-9	TRBJ1-1	TRBD1	TGTGCCAGCAGCGTCGACACAGGGGTGAGTGAAGCTTTCTTT	CASSVDTGVSEAFF
many	TRBV11-3	TRBJ2-7	NA	TGTGCCAGCAGCCTAGGCCTTGAGGGGGACTTATCCTTC	CASSLGLEGDLSF
NA	TRBV7-9	TRBJ1-4	NA	TGTGCCAGCAGCCCCCGAGAAACAACTAATGAAAAACTGTTTTTT	CASSPRETTNEKLFF
few	TRBV28	TRBJ1-2	NA	TGTGCCAGCAGTTGGATCTATGGCTACACCTTC	CASSWIYGYTF
few	TRBV12-3/TRBV12-4	TRBJ2-2	NA	TGTGCCAGCAGTTTAGAGCTAGGGGAGAAGCTGTTTTTT	CASSLELGEKLFF